Below are 18 T cell receptor beta chains sequenced from a single sample in a study of PD-1 blockade in classical Hodgkin lymphoma. All patients experienced relapse after autologous stem cell transplantation, and brentuximab vedotin exposure was variable. Generated by immunoSEQ multiplex PCR, the TCRdb table keeps only in-frame clones and is missing some. The data hold 25,000 to 35,000 clones, with 71% observed a single time. Material: peripheral blood mononuclear cells (PBMCs), obtained before the second cycle of nivolumab. These receptors came from a human donor with classical Hodgkin lymphoma.

This chain links TRBV30 with TRBJ2-3; D is possibly TRBD1 (6 bases). Germline CDR1 reads GTSNPN; CDR2 reads SVGIG (reference sequence). The CDR3 sequence is 14 residues long. The ends were cut back, 2 bases at V and 4 bases at J, with 13 bases in the middle. The chain's CDR3 is CAWSSGVGADTQYF. In nucleotides, the CDR3 is TGTGCCTGGAGTTCAGGGGTCGGGGCAGATACGCAGTATTTT. Combining the CDR3 with reference TRBV30 and TRBJ2-3 gives the whole variable domain SQTIHQWPATLVQPVGSPLSLECTVEGTSNPNLYWYRQAAGRGLQLLFYSVGIGQISSEVPQNLSASRPQDRQFILSSKKLLLSDSGFYLCAWSSGVGADTQYFGPGTRLTVL.

V and J are TRBV11-2 and TRBJ1-1; the D gene is possibly TRBD1 (5 bases). Germline V CDR1 and CDR2: SGHAT, FQNNGV. The CDR3 is 14 residues long. The V end lost 1 base, the J end lost 4 bases, and 10 bases lay between the germline ends. CDR3 sequence: CASSLVLGGTEAFF. The CDR3, as DNA: TGTGCCAGCAGCTTAGTCTTGGGGGGCACTGAAGCTTTCTTT.

The genes are TRBV5-1 and TRBJ2-6; unclear D gene. CDR1 is SGHRS and CDR2 is YFSETQ in the germline V gene. CDR3 size: 16 residues. Trimming pared 1 base from V and 0 bases from J, leaving 8 bases between. The CDR3 coding sequence is TGCGCCAGCAGCTTGATTGGTAACTCTGGGGCCAACGTCCTGACTTTC. Translated: CASSLIGNSGANVLTF.

The rearrangement links TRBV7-9 to TRBJ2-1; D unclear. CDR3 size: 16 residues. The ends were cut back, 5 bases at V and 0 bases at J, with 14 bases in the middle. Germline CDR1 is SEHNR and CDR2 is FQNEAQ (reference sequence). CDR3 DNA: TGTGCCAGCAGCCTCCCCGGGTCTAGCTCCTACAATGAGCAGTTCTTC. Translation: CASSLPGSSSYNEQFF. Drawing the rest from reference TRBV7-9 and TRBJ2-1, the complete variable domain is DTGVSQNPRHKITKRGQNVTFRCDPISEHNRLYWYRQTLGQGPEFLTYFQNEAQLEKSRLLSDRFSAERPKGSFSTLEIQRTEQGDSAMYLCASSLPGSSSYNEQFFGPGTRLTVL.

This sequence joins TRBV28 and TRBJ1-5; D is unclear. Germline assignment: CDR1 MDHEN and CDR2 SYDVKM. The CDR3 runs to 11 residues. The V end was cut by 10 bases, the J end by 6 bases, with 10 bases between. The CDR3 DNA reads TGTGCCACCGACCGGGGTCAGCCCCAGCATTTT. It codes for CATDRGQPQHF.

The chain recombines TRBV30 with TRBJ1-2; 7 bases agree with TRBD1. Germline V lookup: CDR1 GTSNPN, CDR2 SVGIG (reference sequence). The CDR3 totals 12 residues. After removal of 7 bases from V and 3 bases from J, the junction contained 5 bases not matched to a gene. CDR3 loop: CAYFRGDYGYTF. The CDR3 coding sequence is TGTGCCTACTTCAGGGGGGACTATGGCTACACCTTC. Supplemented by reference TRBV30 and TRBJ1-2, the full variable domain reads SQTIHQWPATLVQPVGSPLSLECTVEGTSNPNLYWYRQAAGRGLQLLFYSVGIGQISSEVPQNLSASRPQDRQFILSSKKLLLSDSGFYLCAYFRGDYGYTFGSGTRLTVV.

V gene TRBV10-1 combines with J gene TRBJ1-2; D remains ambiguous. The CDR3 has 14 amino acids. The germline V gene has CDR1 WNHNN and CDR2 SYGVQD (reference sequence). The germline V and J ends were trimmed by 8 bases and 4 bases, with 17 bases remaining between them. The CDR3 nucleotides read TGCGCCAGCCAGATCCCGTACAGACCCTATGGCTACACCTTC. Protein sequence: CASQIPYRPYGYTF.

This clone turned up a few times. J is TRBJ1-1 and V is TRBV7-8; the D is unclear. This CDR3 contains 13 residues. Trimming took off 5 bases at V and 0 bases at J, with 7 bases between the two ends. The germline CDR1 and CDR2 sequences are SGHVS and FQNEAQ. The CDR3 bases are TGTGCCAGCAGCCCCAGAATGAACACTGAAGCTTTCTTT. It codes for CASSPRMNTEAFF.

In its sample, this clone ranks as medium-sized. The chain combines TRBV11-2 with TRBJ2-7; perhaps TRBD2 as D (6 bases). V shed 5 bases and J shed 2 bases, with 13 bases lying between them. Germline CDR1 SGHAT, CDR2 FQNNGV. CDR3 length: 14 residues. The CDR3 region has the DNA TGTGCCAGCAGCCGCCCCGGGGAGGCCTACGAGCAGTACTTC. Protein product: CASSRPGEAYEQYF.

This sequence joins TRBV5-1 and TRBJ2-1; no reliable D call. The CDR3 has 14 residues. Trimming shortened V by 1 base and J by 4 bases, and 9 bases separated the two germline ends. Looked up from germline, CDR1 is SGHRS and CDR2 is YFSETQ. In nucleotides, the CDR3 is TGCGCCAGCAGCTTGTATAACAGTTACAATGAGCAGTTCTTC. Translated: CASSLYNSYNEQFF.

J is TRBJ1-5 and V is TRBV28, with TRBD1 matching over 8 bases. Germline loops: CDR1 MDHEN, CDR2 SYDVKM. V shed 4 bases, J shed 4 bases, and the junction held 6 bases outside the gene matches. This CDR3 has 15 amino acids. The CDR3 loop is CASSSDRVENQPQHF. In nucleotides, the CDR3 is TGTGCCAGCAGTTCGGACAGGGTCGAGAATCAGCCCCAGCATTTT.

This rearrangement joins TRBV11-2 to TRBJ2-2; possible D gene TRBD2, 6 bases. Trimming took off 11 bases at V and 2 bases at J, with 12 bases between the two ends. CDR1 is SGHAT and CDR2 is FQNNGV in the germline V gene. The length of the CDR3 is 13 residues. CDR3 loop: CAGGTSNTGELFF. The CDR3 DNA sequence: TGTGCCGGCGGGACTTCCAACACCGGGGAGCTGTTTTTT.

This chain connects TRBV28 to TRBJ2-7; TRBD1 aligns across 10 bases. The V gene end was trimmed by 3 bases and the J gene end by 5 bases; junction bases not matched to a gene: 13. From germline, CDR1 is MDHEN and CDR2 SYDVKM. The CDR3 contains 17 residues. CDR3 loop: CASSFGLPGQGLDEQYF. The CDR3, as DNA: TGTGCCAGCAGTTTCGGCCTCCCGGGACAGGGGTTGGACGAGCAGTACTTC.

The chain links TRBV19 to TRBJ2-7; 7 nucleotides align to TRBD2. V lost 1 base to trimming and J lost 0 bases; unmatched junction nucleotides: 0. The CDR3 covers 14 residues. The germline V gene encodes CDR1 LNHDA and CDR2 SQIVND (reference sequence). The DNA of the CDR3 is TGTGCCAGTAGTATAGGGACTAGCTCCTACGAGCAGTACTTC. Its translation: CASSIGTSSYEQYF.

The chain combines TRBV5-5 with TRBJ2-4; 8 nucleotides line up with TRBD1. Germline CDR1 is SGHKS and CDR2 is YYEKEE (reference sequence). CDR3 length: 17 residues. After removal of 0 bases from V and 1 base from J, the junction contained 6 bases not matched to a gene. The CDR3 region has the DNA TGTGCCAGCAGCTTGGGGACAGGGAGTGGGGCCAAAAACATTCAGTACTTC. It translates to CASSLGTGSGAKNIQYF.

J is TRBJ2-3 and V is TRBV6-6; a possible D gene is TRBD2 (5 bases). Per germline, CDR1 MNHNY and CDR2 SVGAGI (reference sequence). The CDR3 consists of 14 residues. V lost 5 bases and J lost 7, with 16 bases in between. The CDR3, as DNA: TGTGCCAGCAGTCCTGGACTCGAGGGTCATACGCAGTATTTT. The encoded protein is CASSPGLEGHTQYF.

This clone showed up just a few times. The genes are TRBV7-9 and TRBJ1-1, with a tentative D call TRBD1 (5 bases). Per germline, CDR1 SEHNR and CDR2 FQNEAQ (reference sequence). The CDR3 covers 15 residues. Trimming removed 0 bases from V and 5 bases from J, with 13 bases in between. CDR3 DNA sequence: TGTGCCAGCAGCTTAGCGGGTCGGAGGGGAACTGAAGCTTTCTTT. Protein: CASSLAGRRGTEAFF.

Turning to this clone: Being one base from a much bigger clone, this may be a read error. V and J are TRBV27 and TRBJ1-6; D is uncertain. Germline CDR1 reads MNHEY; CDR2 reads SMNVEV (reference sequence). This CDR3 is built from 16 residues. The germline V and J ends were trimmed by 3 bases and 10 bases, with 19 bases remaining between them. The CDR3 coding sequence is TGTGCCAGCAGTTTCATGCCCTACGGGTCGGAGTCACCCCTCCACTTT. Its protein product is CASSFMPYGSESPLHF.